This T cell receptor beta chain appears in the sequencing data of a study of blood T cell repertoires in COVID-19. Sequenced by immunoSEQ multiplex PCR; TCRdb stores in-frame clones only, minus some. The sample includes about 74,000 clones, roughly three quarters of them seen just once. There are 16 residues in the CDR3. The rearrangement joins TRBV21-1 to TRBJ2-7; the table's D call of TRBD1 was not tested on the DNA. TRBV21-1 is described as a pseudogene. Sequencing was performed on peripheral blood. The TCR was taken from a man in his 70s with active or convalescent COVID-19. The DNA for the CDR3 is TGTGCCAGCAGCAAAGCGCTTTCGGGACATTCTTACGAGCAGTACTTC. The encoded protein is CASSKALSGHSYEQYF.